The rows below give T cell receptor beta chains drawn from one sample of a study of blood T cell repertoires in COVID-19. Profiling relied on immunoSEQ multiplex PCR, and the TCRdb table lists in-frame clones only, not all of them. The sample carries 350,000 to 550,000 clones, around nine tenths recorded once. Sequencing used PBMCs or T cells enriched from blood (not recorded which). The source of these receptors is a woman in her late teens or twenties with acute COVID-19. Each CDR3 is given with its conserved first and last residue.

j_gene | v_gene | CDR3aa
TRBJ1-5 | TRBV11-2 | CASSPQGYDQPQHF
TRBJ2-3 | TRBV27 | CASSLSTGTSLIGTQYF
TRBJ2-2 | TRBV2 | CASRQGQDWGTGELFF
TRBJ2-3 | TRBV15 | CATSSLYQRSTDTQYF
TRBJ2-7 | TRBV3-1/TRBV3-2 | CASSQGRSSYEQYF
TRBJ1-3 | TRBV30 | CGGGDGNTIYF
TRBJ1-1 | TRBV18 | CASSVSDRGVEAFF
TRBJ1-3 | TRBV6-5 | CASRNSYSGNTIYF
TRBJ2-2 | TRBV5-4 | CASSSGRLAGTGELFF
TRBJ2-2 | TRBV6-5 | CASRPGGGELFF
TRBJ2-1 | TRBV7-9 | CASSHPGQGVYEQFF
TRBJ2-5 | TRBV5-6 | CASSPGQGETQYF
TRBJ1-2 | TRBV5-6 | CASSLNDRAYGYTF
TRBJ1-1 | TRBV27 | CASSLSTPGGTEAFF
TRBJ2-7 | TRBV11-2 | CASSFSRDKYEQYF
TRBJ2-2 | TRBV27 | CASSFAGRRTGELFF
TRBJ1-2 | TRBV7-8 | CASSLSHRDRRGGYTF
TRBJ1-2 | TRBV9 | CASSPTGGRGYTF
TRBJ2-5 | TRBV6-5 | CASSNWGQNQETQYF
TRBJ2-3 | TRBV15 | CATSRGESGAPPYF
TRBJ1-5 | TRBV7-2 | CASSSNNQPQHF
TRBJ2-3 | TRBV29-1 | CSVEKRLAGGGDTQYF
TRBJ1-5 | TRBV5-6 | CASSSTGISNQPQHF
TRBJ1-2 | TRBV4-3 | CASSQAIDRERGYGYTF
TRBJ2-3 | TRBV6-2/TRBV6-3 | CASSFAPGLAGGSTDTQYF
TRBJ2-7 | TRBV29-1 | CSASRDRGYEQYF
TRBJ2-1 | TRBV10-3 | CAISGLAGAGSYNEQFF
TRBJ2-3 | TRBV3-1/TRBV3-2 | CASSQVFASGGSTDTQYF
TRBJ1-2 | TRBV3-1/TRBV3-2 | CASSQSLRGGFLYGYTF
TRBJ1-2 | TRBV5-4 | CASSPQTGGDYGYTF
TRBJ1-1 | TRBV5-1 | CASSLRGLNTEAFF
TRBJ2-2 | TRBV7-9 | CASSGDRGGELFF
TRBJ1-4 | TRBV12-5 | CASGYVGGLLSEKLFF
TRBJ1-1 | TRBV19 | CASSRTGRTEAFF
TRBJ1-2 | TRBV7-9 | CASSFAEASYGYTF
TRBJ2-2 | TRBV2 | CASRPEVGGELFF
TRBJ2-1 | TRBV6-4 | CASADRDRTYNEQFF
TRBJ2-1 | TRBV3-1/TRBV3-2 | CASSQDASGANEQFF
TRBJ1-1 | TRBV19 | CASSPIGAEAFF
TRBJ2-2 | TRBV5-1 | CASSSGGTGELFF
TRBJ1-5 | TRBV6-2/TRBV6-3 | CASSYSQNQPQHF
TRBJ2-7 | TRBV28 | CASRLGTGGYYEQYF
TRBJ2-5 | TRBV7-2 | CASSLTLQVEETQYF
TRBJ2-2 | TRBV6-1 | CASSDGTAAAGELFF
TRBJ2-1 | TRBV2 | CASSYSDWGNEQFF
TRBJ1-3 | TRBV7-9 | CASGGQGSGNTIYF
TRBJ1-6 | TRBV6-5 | CASRRAPSPLHF
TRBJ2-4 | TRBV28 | CASSSSRETKNIQYF
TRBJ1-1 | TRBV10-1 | CASSATGRNTEAFF
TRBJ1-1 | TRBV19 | CASTIAGSSAFF
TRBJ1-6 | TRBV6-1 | CASSETGYNSPLHF